This is a list of T cell receptor beta chains from one sample in a study of T cells in Graves' hyperthyroidism and ophthalmopathy. MiXCR, run by TCRdb on the multiplex PCR reads, gives a single entry per CDR3 protein. The sample holds around 700,000 distinct CDR3 sequences, approximately 40% seen once. Specimen: blood. The origin of the receptors is a woman aged 40-49 years with Graves' hyperthyroidism. Both conserved end residues are part of each CDR3. The D gene is left open where the match is weak. Clone size, where shown, is once, few, many, or a class for clones that have expanded.

TRBJ2-5 | TRBV20-1 | . | few | CSARDHWAREETQYF | TGCAGTGCTAGAGATCATTGGGCCAGAGAAGAGACCCAGTACTTC
TRBJ1-5 | TRBV11-1 | TRBD1 | . | CASSSSGQGGDQPQHF | TGTGCCAGCAGCTCTTCCGGACAGGGGGGGGATCAGCCCCAGCATTTT
TRBJ2-3 | TRBV10-3 | TRBD2 | . | CATSSRGVADSDTQYF | TGTGCCACCAGCAGCCGGGGGGTAGCGGATTCAGATACGCAGTATTTT
TRBJ1-2 | TRBV7-2 | TRBD1 | few | CASRPTGTGGSYGYTF | TGTGCCAGCAGACCGACCGGGACAGGGGGGTCGTATGGCTACACCTTC
TRBJ1-2 | TRBV5-4 | . | many | CASNDRKYGYTF | TGTGCCAGCAATGACAGGAAATATGGCTACACCTTC
TRBJ1-2 | TRBV7-9 | . | . | CASSLNALQDYYGYTF | TGTGCCAGCAGCTTGAATGCCTTACAGGATTACTATGGCTACACCTTC
TRBJ1-2 | TRBV13 | . | . | CASSLSGGLNYGYTF | TGTGCCAGCAGTTTATCGGGGGGCCTTAACTATGGCTACACCTTC
TRBJ1-1 | TRBV11-2 | . | many | CASSLGWQGNTEAFF | TGTGCCAGCAGCTTAGGGTGGCAGGGGAACACTGAAGCTTTCTTT
TRBJ2-7 | TRBV29-1 | . | . | CSVEDPGGLGAFEQYF | TGCAGCGTTGAAGATCCTGGGGGGCTTGGGGCCTTTGAGCAGTACTTC
TRBJ1-2 | TRBV6-5 | TRBD1 | few | CASSLRGRDYGYTF | TGTGCCAGCAGTCTGAGGGGGCGCGACTATGGCTACACCTTC
TRBJ1-1 | TRBV7-2 | . | . | CASSFKIGLVGRDRAFF | TGTGCCAGCAGCTTCAAGATTGGACTGGTTGGGAGAGATAGGGCTTTCTTT
TRBJ1-6 | TRBV10-2 | . | many | CASSTGNYNSPLHF | TGCGCCAGCAGCACAGGGAACTATAATTCACCCCTCCACTTT
TRBJ2-6 | TRBV20-1 | TRBD1 | . | CSARADRTGDTGANVLTF | TGCAGTGCTAGAGCCGATAGGACAGGGGACACCGGGGCCAACGTCCTGACTTTC
TRBJ1-3 | TRBV6-1 | . | . | CAGFPSGGNERRNTIYF | TGTGCCGGCTTCCCATCGGGGGGCAACGAAAGGAGAAACACCATATATTTT
TRBJ1-5 | TRBV6-6 | . | many | CASRGDINQPQHF | TGTGCCAGCAGGGGGGACATCAATCAGCCCCAGCATTTT
TRBJ2-7 | TRBV7-9 | TRBD2 | . | CASSSRGLAGSYEQYF | TGTGCCAGCAGCTCTCGGGGACTAGCGGGGTCCTACGAGCAGTACTTC
TRBJ1-4 | TRBV10-3 | TRBD1 | many | CAISVGTGLNEKLFF | TGTGCCATCAGTGTAGGGACAGGCCTTAATGAAAAACTGTTTTTT
TRBJ1-1 | TRBV6-2/TRBV6-3 | . | few | CASSYTGSAEAFF | TGTGCCAGCAGTTACACAGGGAGCGCTGAAGCTTTCTTT
TRBJ2-3 | TRBV7-8 | . | . | CASSLVGGDTQYF | TGTGCCAGCAGCTTAGTAGGTGGGGATACGCAGTATTTT
TRBJ1-5 | TRBV12-3/TRBV12-4 | TRBD1 | many | CASRKGQGNQPQHF | TGTGCCAGCCGTAAAGGACAGGGGAATCAGCCCCAGCATTTT
TRBJ1-5 | TRBV7-6 | . | . | CASSYRHNQPQHF | TGTGCCAGCAGTTACAGACACAATCAGCCCCAGCATTTT
TRBJ1-2 | TRBV4-3 | . | many | CASSRATSYGYTF | TGCGCCAGCAGCCGTGCGACTAGCTATGGCTACACCTTC
TRBJ1-1 | TRBV7-2 | . | few | CASSLEPGGRTEAFF | TGTGCCAGCAGCTTAGAACCCGGGGGAAGGACTGAAGCTTTCTTT
TRBJ1-3 | TRBV10-3 | . | many | CAISDSRNTIYF | TGTGCCATCAGTGACAGTCGAAACACCATATATTTT
TRBJ1-2 | TRBV4-3 | . | . | CASSQVFYGYTF | TGCGCCAGCAGCCAAGTCTTCTATGGCTACACCTTC
TRBJ1-1 | TRBV18 | . | . | CASSPVPDTETFF | TGTGCCAGCTCACCGGTACCTGACACTGAAACTTTCTTT
TRBJ1-2 | TRBV7-2 | . | few | CASSSGLYNYGYTF | TGTGCCAGCAGCTCGGGTCTTTATAACTATGGCTACACCTTC
TRBJ1-4 | TRBV27 | TRBD1 | few | CASSWRQGWEKLFF | TGTGCCAGCAGTTGGCGACAGGGGTGGGAAAAACTGTTTTTT
TRBJ2-2 | TRBV7-2 | . | once | CASSLGLFQGPNTGELFF | TGTGCCAGCAGCTTAGGCTTATTCCAGGGGCCTAACACCGGGGAGCTGTTTTTT
TRBJ2-3 | TRBV10-3 | . | few | CAITDSGTQYF | TGTGCCATTACGGACAGCGGTACGCAGTATTTT
TRBJ1-2 | TRBV19 | TRBD1 | many | CASSISAGGGEGYTF | TGTGCCAGTAGTATATCTGCAGGGGGCGGAGAAGGCTACACCTTC